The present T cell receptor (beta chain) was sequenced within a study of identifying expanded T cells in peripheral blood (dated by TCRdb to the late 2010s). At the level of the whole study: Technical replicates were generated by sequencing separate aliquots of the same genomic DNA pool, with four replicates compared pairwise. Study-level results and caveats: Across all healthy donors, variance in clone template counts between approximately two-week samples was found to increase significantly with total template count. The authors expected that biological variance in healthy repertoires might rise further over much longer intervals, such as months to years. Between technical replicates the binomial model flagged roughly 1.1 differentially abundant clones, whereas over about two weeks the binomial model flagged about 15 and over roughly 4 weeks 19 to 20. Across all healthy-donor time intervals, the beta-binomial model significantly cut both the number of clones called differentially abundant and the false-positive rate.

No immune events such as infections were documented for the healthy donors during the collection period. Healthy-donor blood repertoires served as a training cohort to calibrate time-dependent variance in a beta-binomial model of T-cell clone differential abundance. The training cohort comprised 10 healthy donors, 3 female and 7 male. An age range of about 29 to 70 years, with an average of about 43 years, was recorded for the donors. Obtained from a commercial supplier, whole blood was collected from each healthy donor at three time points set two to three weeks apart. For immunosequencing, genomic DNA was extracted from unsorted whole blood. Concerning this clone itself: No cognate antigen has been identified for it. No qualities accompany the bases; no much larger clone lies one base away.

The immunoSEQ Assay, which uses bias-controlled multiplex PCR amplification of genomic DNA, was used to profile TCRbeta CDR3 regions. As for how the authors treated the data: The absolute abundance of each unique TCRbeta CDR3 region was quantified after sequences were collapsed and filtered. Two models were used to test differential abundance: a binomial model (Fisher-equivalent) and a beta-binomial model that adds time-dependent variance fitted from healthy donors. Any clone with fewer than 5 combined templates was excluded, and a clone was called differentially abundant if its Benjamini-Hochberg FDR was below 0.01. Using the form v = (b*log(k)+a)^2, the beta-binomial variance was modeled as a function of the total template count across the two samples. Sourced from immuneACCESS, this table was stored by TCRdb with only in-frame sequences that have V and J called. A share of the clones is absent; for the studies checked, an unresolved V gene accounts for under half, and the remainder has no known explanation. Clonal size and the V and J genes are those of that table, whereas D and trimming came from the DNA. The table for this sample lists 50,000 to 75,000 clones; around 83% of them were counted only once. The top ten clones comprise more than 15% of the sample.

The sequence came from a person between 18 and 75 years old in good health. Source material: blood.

For the CDR3, the sequence is CASSLVPGQNYEQYF. The DNA sequence is given as TGCGCCAGCAGCTTGGTCCCGGGACAGAACTACGAGCAGTACTTC. The rearrangement joined TRBV5-1 to TRBJ2-7; TRBD1 matches 7 bases in the middle. Taken from the germline V gene, the CDR1 and CDR2 loops are SGHRS and YFSETQ. Its CDR3 holds 15 amino acids, cysteine through phenylalanine. Of the read, only the CDR3 DNA is kept; its 45 bases are in frame from base 1. Trimmed from V: 0 bases; trimmed from J: 3 bases; junction bases lacking a gene match: 6.